Listed below are T cell receptor beta chains from one sample, sequenced in a study of blood T cell repertoires in COVID-19. The protocol was immunoSEQ multiplex PCR, while the TCRdb copy is restricted to in-frame clones and leaves out a portion. The sample consists of about 46,000 clones, 80% to 90% of them appearing once. Sequencing was carried out using peripheral blood. All receptors come from a human donor in a cohort sampled during active COVID-19. The donor label of this sample is uncertain. CDR3s include the opening cysteine and the closing phenylalanine or tryptophan. A D gene is named only where the DNA matches it firmly. Clone size, where shown, is once, few, many, or a class for clones that have expanded.

TGTGCCAGCAGCTTACAGACTAGCGGGGCAGCGAATACGCAGTATTTT CASSLQTSGAANTQYF TRBJ2-3 - TRBV7-9 TRBD2
TGTGCCAGCAGCCAAGGCAGGACAGGGGGCGGAAACACCATATATTTT CASSQGRTGGGNTIYF TRBJ1-3 - TRBV3-1/TRBV3-2 TRBD1
TGTGCCAGCAGCTCAGGGACTTCTAGTGCCGTCCTGACTTTC CASSSGTSSAVLTF TRBJ2-6 - TRBV7-9 -
TGTGCCTCCTGCCGCAGCGGGAATCAGCCCCAGCATTTT CASCRSGNQPQHF TRBJ1-5 few TRBV19 -
TGTGCCAGCAGCCAACTCGACAGGGGACAGTTCTTC CASSQLDRGQFF TRBJ2-1 - TRBV3-1/TRBV3-2 TRBD1
TGCGCCAGCAGCCGTGGAGGCAATCAGCCCCAGCATTTT CASSRGGNQPQHF TRBJ1-5 few TRBV5-1 -
TGTGCCAGCAGGGACACCTTGAACACTGAAGCTTTCTTT CASRDTLNTEAFF TRBJ1-1 - TRBV6-5 -
TGTGCCAGCAGCCGCAACCCAGGCTACGAGCAGTACTTC CASSRNPGYEQYF TRBJ2-7 - TRBV7-3 -
TGTGCCAGCAGACGGCCTCTACGGGGCACAGATACGCAGTATTTT CASRRPLRGTDTQYF TRBJ2-3 - TRBV6-6 -
TGTGCCATCAGTCGACTAGCGGGGGGGCCGACCGGGGAGCTGTTTTTT CAISRLAGGPTGELFF TRBJ2-2 - TRBV10-3 TRBD2
TGCGCCAGCTCCGAACAATCCTACGAGCAGTACTTC CASSEQSYEQYF TRBJ2-7 - TRBV10-2 -
TGTGCCAGTAGTTTCCCCTCTCGACAGCTGTGGGGTCAGCCCCAGCATTTT CASSFPSRQLWGQPQHF TRBJ1-5 - TRBV19 -
TGCGCCAGCAGTCAATCGACTCAGGGGGAAGGAGAAAAACTGTTTTTT CASSQSTQGEGEKLFF TRBJ1-4 - TRBV23-1 TRBD1
TGTGCCACCAGTCAAAATTCCAGGGTCGACACCGGGGAGCTGTTTTTT CATSQNSRVDTGELFF TRBJ2-2 - TRBV24-1 -
TGTGCCAGCAGTCGACAGCGCTCTGGGGCCAACGTCCTGACTTTC CASSRQRSGANVLTF TRBJ2-6 - TRBV6-5 -
TGCGCCAGCAGCTTGGCCCCAAGGCAGGGGCAAGAGACCCAGTACTTC CASSLAPRQGQETQYF TRBJ2-5 once TRBV5-1 -